Shown below are 17 T cell receptor beta chains from a single sample sequenced in a study of T cells in Graves' hyperthyroidism and ophthalmopathy. Template material for amplifying TCR beta CDR3 regions consisted of RNA transcripts. HTBI primers were employed in a first-round RT-PCR of the TCR CDR3. Via MiXCR, TCRdb re-called the multiplex PCR reads, giving one row per CDR3 protein. The data show around 350,000 distinct CDR3 sequences, 15% to 17% seen once. Sequenced input: blood. The origin of the receptors is a woman between 18 and 29 years old with Graves' hyperthyroidism that later progressed to Graves' ophthalmopathy.

This clonotype was counted only a few times. The V and J genes are TRBV5-1 and TRBJ2-5; D may correspond to TRBD1 or TRBD2 (6 bases each). This CDR3 spans 14 amino acids. Per germline, CDR1 SGHRS and CDR2 YFSETQ. Trimming stripped 6 bases from V and 4 bases from J, with 16 bases between. The CDR3 is CASTQGGSSETQYF. The CDR3 region has the DNA TGCGCCAGCACCCAAGGGGGGTCCTCAGAGACCCAGTACTTC.

This chain connects TRBV6-4 to TRBJ2-6; D is possibly TRBD1 (6 bases). V lost 6 bases, J lost 0 bases, and 18 bases lay in between. Germline CDR1 MRHNA, CDR2 SNTAGT. The length of the CDR3 is 18 residues. The CDR3 spells CASSRPRQVLSGANVLTF. The CDR3 DNA follows: TGTGCCAGCAGCCGACCCCGACAGGTTCTCTCTGGGGCCAACGTCCTGACTTTC.

This chain joins TRBV7-9 and TRBJ1-6; D is possibly TRBD1 (5 bases). The CDR3 has 16 amino acids. Between the trimmed V and J ends, which lost 1 base and 10 bases, there was a span of 17 bases. CDR1 is SEHNR and CDR2 is FQNEAQ in the germline V gene (reference sequence). As DNA, the CDR3 is TGTGCCAGCAGCTTAGGATCTGGCAGGGCGGGATCACCCCTCCACTTT. Residues: CASSLGSGRAGSPLHF.

The chain carries TRBV5-5 and TRBJ2-1; D remains ambiguous. The DNA end lines up better with TRBJ2-7; the J call may be wrong. The CDR3 covers 15 residues. CDR1 is SGHKS, CDR2 YYEKEE, per germline (reference sequence). The CDR3: CASSPNVLSYNEQYF. CDR3 coding DNA: TGTGCCAGCAGCCCTAATGTTCTCTCCTACAATGAGCAGTACTTC.

As to this clonotype: This may come from a read error, since a much larger clone is one base off. This rearrangement joins TRBV6-1 to TRBJ2-6, with D perhaps TRBD1 or TRBD2 (5 bases each). Germline V CDR1 and CDR2: MNHNS, SASEGT. The CDR3 runs 17 residues. CDR3 DNA sequence: TGTGCCAACCTCGAGGGGCGCATAACTCCCGGGGCCAACGCCCTGACTTTC. This gives the protein CANLEGRITPGANALTF.

The rearrangement links TRBV19 to TRBJ2-1, with 7 bases identical to TRBD1. The CDR3 contains 13 residues. Germline lookup yields CDR1 LNHDA and CDR2 SQIVND (reference sequence). After removal of 4 bases from V and 7 bases from J, the junction contained 4 bases not matched to a gene. CDR3 region: CASSRGRGNEQFF. CDR3 nucleotides: TGTGCCAGTAGTAGGGGCAGGGGGAATGAGCAGTTCTTC.

This clonotype was seen a handful of times. V is TRBV4-1 and J is TRBJ2-4; 8 bases map to TRBD1. The CDR3 covers 19 residues. The ends lost 0 bases at V and 0 bases at J; junction bases unmatched: 10. Germline V gene sequence: CDR1 MGHRA, CDR2 YSYEKL. The CDR3 bases are TGCGCCAGCAGCCAAGATATGGGAGCCAGGGGGCTAGCCAAAAACATTCAGTACTTC. Protein product: CASSQDMGARGLAKNIQYF.

This chain uses TRBV5-1 with TRBJ2-7; D call uncertain. CDR3 size: 15 residues. Germline assignment: CDR1 SGHRS and CDR2 YFSETQ. The V and J ends lost 5 bases and 0 bases respectively, with 15 bases between them. The CDR3 DNA reads as TGCGCCAGCAGTCGCAGGTCTACAAGCTCCTACGAGCAGTACTTC. Translating it yields CASSRRSTSSYEQYF.

In this sample, this clonotype turned up a few times. The chain couples TRBV28 to TRBJ1-2; no clear D gene. Trimming shortened V by 1 base and J by 2 bases, and 8 bases separated the two germline ends. Germline V gene sequence: CDR1 MDHEN, CDR2 SYDVKM. The length of the CDR3 is 14 residues. CDR3 loop: CASSLLVKNYGYTF. The CDR3 DNA reads TGTGCCAGCAGTTTATTGGTCAAGAACTATGGCTACACCTTC.

This clonotype was counted at least ten times. This rearrangement joins TRBV3-1 to TRBJ2-3; D is possibly TRBD2 (6 bases). Per germline, CDR1 LGHDT and CDR2 YNNKEL (reference sequence). The CDR3 contains 15 residues. Trimming pared 2 bases from V and 3 bases from J, leaving 12 bases between. CDR3 sequence reads: CASSQILAETDTQYF. The CDR3 DNA follows: TGTGCCAGCAGCCAAATACTAGCCGAAACAGATACGCAGTATTTT.

This clonotype came up many times. The DNA of the CDR3 is TGTGCCAGCAGTGAAGGGCTGGGACAGGGAGACTATGGCTACACCTTC. The encoded protein is CASSEGLGQGDYGYTF. The V call is TRBV2, the J call TRBJ1-2; 9 nucleotides match TRBD1. The germline V gene encodes CDR1 SNHLY and CDR2 FYNNEI. The trim removed 1 base at V and 3 bases at J, leaving 6 bases unmatched. The CDR3 sequence is 16 residues long.

This chain links TRBV29-1 with TRBJ1-3; 9 nucleotides align to TRBD1. CDR1 is SQVTM, CDR2 ANQGSEA, per germline. Unmatched junction bases numbered 11, after V lost 0 bases and J lost 11 bases. There are 15 residues in the CDR3. CDR3 bases: TGCAGCGTTGAAGATCGGGACAGGGTACGAGGCGCCATATATTTT. Its translation: CSVEDRDRVRGAIYF.

In its sample, this clonotype was seen many times. The J gene is TRBJ2-1, the V gene TRBV28; D might be TRBD2 (6 bases). The CDR3 has 16 amino acids. CDR1 is MDHEN, CDR2 SYDVKM, per germline. Trimming cost V 4 bases and J 5 bases, with 18 bases left between them. The CDR3 loop reads CASSWTWGDANNEQFF. The CDR3 nucleotides read TGTGCCAGCAGTTGGACGTGGGGGGATGCAAACAATGAGCAGTTCTTC.

In this sample, this clonotype turned up many times. V usage is TRBV13 and J usage is TRBJ2-7; D gene unclear. V was trimmed by 3 bases and J by 3 bases, leaving 6 bases between them. Germline V gives CDR1 PRHDT, CDR2 FYEKMQ (reference sequence). This CDR3 region has 12 residues. This CDR3 reads CASSFDNYEQYF. In nucleotides, the CDR3 is TGTGCCAGCAGCTTTGACAACTACGAGCAGTACTTC. Together with reference TRBV13 and TRBJ2-7, the CDR3 gives the full variable domain: AAGVIQSPRHLIKEKRETATLKCYPIPRHDTVYWYQQGPGQDPQFLISFYEKMQSDKGSIPDRFSAQQFSDYHSELNMSSLELGDSALYFCASSFDNYEQYFGPGTRLTVT.

A word on this clonotype: One base away lies a much larger clone, so this may be a sequencing read error. The chain joins TRBV4-2 to TRBJ2-6; 9 positions agree with TRBD1. This CDR3 has 17 residues. Germline CDR1 and CDR2: LGHNA and YNFKEQ. J gave up 0 bases and V 1 base, and 1 base lay outside the gene matches. The DNA for the CDR3 is TGTGCCAGCAGCCAAGGGACAGGGGCCTCTGGGGCCAACGTCCTGACTTTC. Its translation is CASSQGTGASGANVLTF.

With regard to this clonotype: It may be a read error: a sequence one base away is much more abundant. The chain has TRBV28 and TRBJ1-5; D ambiguous. The length of the CDR3 is 14 residues. Germline CDR1 and CDR2: MDHEN and SYDVKM. The V gene lost 7 bases and the J gene lost 4 bases, with 14 bases spanning the gap. The CDR3: CASTLTLDNQPQHF. The CDR3 DNA reads TGTGCCAGCACCCTTACCCTAGATAATCAGCCCCAGCATTTT.

This clonotype appeared many times. The chain recombines TRBV3-1 with TRBJ2-2, with D perhaps TRBD2 (5 bases). V lost 3 bases to trimming and J lost 5 bases, with 10 bases between them. In germline, CDR1 is LGHDT, CDR2 YNNKEL (reference sequence). The CDR3 spans 14 residues. The CDR3 nucleotides are TGTGCCAGCAGCCATCTCTCGGGGACCGGGGAGCTGTTTTTT. Its protein is CASSHLSGTGELFF.